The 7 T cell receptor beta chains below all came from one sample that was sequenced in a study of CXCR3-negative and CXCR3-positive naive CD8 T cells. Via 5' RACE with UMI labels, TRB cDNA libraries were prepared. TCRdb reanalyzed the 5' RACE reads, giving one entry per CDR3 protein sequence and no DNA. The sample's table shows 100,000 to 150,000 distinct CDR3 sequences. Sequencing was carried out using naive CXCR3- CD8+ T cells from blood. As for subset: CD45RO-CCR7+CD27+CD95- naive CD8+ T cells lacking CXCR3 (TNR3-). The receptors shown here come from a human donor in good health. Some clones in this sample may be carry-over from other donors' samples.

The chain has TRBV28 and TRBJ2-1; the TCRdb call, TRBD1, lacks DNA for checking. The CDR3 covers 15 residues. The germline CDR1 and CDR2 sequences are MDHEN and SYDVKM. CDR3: CASTPGTGGTNEQFF.

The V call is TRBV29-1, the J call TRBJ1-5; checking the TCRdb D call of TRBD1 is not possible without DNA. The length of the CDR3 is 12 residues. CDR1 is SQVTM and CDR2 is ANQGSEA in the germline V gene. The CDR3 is CSVGTGWGPQHF.

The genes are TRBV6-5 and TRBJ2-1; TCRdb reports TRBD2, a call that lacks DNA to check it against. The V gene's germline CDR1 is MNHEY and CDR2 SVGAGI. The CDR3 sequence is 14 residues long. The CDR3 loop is CASRTGGGIDEQFF.

The CDR3 is CASSFSGYPYNEQFF. The genes are TRBV28 and TRBJ2-1. This CDR3 contains 15 residues. Germline V CDR1 and CDR2: MDHEN, SYDVKM.

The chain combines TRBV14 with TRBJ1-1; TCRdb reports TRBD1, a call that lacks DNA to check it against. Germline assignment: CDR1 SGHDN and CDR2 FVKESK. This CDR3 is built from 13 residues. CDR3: CASSQERGTEAFF. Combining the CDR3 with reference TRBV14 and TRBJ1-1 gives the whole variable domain EAGVTQFPSHSVIEKGQTVTLRCDPISGHDNLYWYRRVMGKEIKFLLHFVKESKQDESGMPNNRFLAERTGGTYSTLKVQPAELEDSGVYFCASSQERGTEAFFGQGTRLTVV.

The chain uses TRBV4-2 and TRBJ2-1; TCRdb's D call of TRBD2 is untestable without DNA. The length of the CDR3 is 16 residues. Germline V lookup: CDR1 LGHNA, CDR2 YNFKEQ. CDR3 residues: CASSQDSSGTYNEQFF.

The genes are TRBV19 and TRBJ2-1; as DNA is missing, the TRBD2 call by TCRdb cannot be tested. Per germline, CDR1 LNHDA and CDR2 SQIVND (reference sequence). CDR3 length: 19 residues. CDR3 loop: CASSIVLRLLAGSYNEQFF.